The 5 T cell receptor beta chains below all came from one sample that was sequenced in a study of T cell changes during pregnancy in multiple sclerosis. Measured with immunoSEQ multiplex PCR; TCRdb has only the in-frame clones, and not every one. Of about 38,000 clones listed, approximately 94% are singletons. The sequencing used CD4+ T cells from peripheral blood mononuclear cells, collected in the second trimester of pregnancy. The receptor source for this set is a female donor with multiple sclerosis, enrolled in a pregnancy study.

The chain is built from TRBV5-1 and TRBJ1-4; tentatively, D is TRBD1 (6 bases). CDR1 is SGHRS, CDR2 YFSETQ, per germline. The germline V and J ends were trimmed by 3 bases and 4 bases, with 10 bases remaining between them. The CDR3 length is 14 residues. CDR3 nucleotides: TGCGCCAGCAGCTCGACAGGTTTTAATGAAAAACTGTTTTTT. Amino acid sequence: CASSSTGFNEKLFF.

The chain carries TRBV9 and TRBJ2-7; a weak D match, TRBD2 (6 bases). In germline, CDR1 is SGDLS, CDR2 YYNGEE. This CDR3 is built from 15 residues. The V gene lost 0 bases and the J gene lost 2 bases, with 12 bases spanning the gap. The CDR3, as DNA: TGTGCCAGCAGCGTAGGGGGGGTCCTAGCCTACGAGCAGTACTTC. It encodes CASSVGGVLAYEQYF.

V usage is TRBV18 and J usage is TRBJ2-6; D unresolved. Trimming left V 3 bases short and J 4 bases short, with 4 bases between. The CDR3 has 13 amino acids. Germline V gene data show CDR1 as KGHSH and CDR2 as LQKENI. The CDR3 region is CASSPEGANVLTF. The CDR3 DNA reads TGTGCCAGCTCACCGGAGGGGGCCAACGTCCTGACTTTC.

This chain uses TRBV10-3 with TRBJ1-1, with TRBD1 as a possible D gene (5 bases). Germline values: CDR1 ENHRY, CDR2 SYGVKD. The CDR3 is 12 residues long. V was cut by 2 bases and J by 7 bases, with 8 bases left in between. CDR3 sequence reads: CAISERGGEAFF. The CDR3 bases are TGTGCCATCAGTGAGAGGGGAGGTGAAGCTTTCTTT.

DNA for the CDR3: TGTGCCAGCAGTTTCTTGACAGGGAGCTCCTATAATTCACCCCTCCACTTT. Translated: CASSFLTGSSYNSPLHF. The chain joins TRBV27 to TRBJ1-6; 7 bases match TRBD1. CDR1 MNHEY and CDR2 SMNVEV come from the germline V gene (reference sequence). The CDR3 runs 17 residues. The V and J ends lost 3 bases and 0 bases, in that order; junction bases with no gene match: 5.